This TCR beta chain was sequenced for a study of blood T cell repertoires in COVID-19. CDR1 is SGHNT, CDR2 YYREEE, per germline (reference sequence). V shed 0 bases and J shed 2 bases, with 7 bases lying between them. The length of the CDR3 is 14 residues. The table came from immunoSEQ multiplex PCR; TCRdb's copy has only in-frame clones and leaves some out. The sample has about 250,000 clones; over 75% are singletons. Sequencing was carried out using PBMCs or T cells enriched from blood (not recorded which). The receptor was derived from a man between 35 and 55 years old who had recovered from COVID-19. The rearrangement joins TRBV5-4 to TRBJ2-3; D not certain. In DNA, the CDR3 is TGTGCCAGCAGCTTGGACAGATACACAGATACGCAGTATTTT. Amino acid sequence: CASSLDRYTDTQYF.